This TCR beta chain was obtained from a study of blood T cell repertoires in COVID-19. Method: immunoSEQ multiplex PCR; TCRdb's copy keeps in-frame clones and lacks some. The sample lists 200,000 to 300,000 clones, 91% occurring once. The sequence was collected from a person aged 18 to 35 with COVID-19, enrolled during active disease. The sequenced material came from peripheral blood.

CDR3 residues: CASSPRTGGSVSSYEQYF. CDR3 coding DNA: TGTGCCAGCAGTCCACGGACAGGGGGCTCCGTAAGCTCCTACGAGCAGTACTTC. The rearrangement uses TRBV25-1 and TRBJ2-7; 11 bases agree with TRBD1. CDR3 size: 18 residues. Losses at the gene ends were 5 bases for V and 0 bases for J; bases not matched to a gene: 12. Germline V CDR1 and CDR2: MGHDK, SYGVNS.